The 10 T cell receptor beta chains below all came from one sample that was sequenced in a study of vaccination effects on CD4 cells after COVID-19. Repertoires were generated with immunoSEQ multiplex PCR, while TCRdb's copy carries only in-frame clones and drops some. The repertoire holds roughly 30,000 clones, with about 80% as singletons. No antigen has been identified for these receptors. ViraFEST used viral peptide pools to expand antigen-specific CD4+ T cells before sequencing. Following 10 days of culture, CD4+ T cells were isolated. None of the vaccinated had previously contracted SARS-CoV-2, and their nucleocapsid antibodies tested negative. The input for sequencing was CD4+ T cells from PBMCs cultured with HCoV-OC43 spike peptides, taken before COVID-19 vaccination. Noted subset: HCoV-OC43 spike overlapping peptide pool stimulation. All receptors come from a human donor who received a COVID-19 vaccine.

V is TRBV10-3 and J is TRBJ1-6; D call uncertain. V lost 2 bases and J 5 bases, leaving 10 bases between the germline ends. The CDR3 runs 15 residues. Germline CDR1 ENHRY, CDR2 SYGVKD. The CDR3 DNA reads as TGTGCCATCAGTGAGGAAGGGCGGAATAATTCACCCCTCCACTTT. Translation gives CAISEEGRNNSPLHF.

As DNA, the CDR3 is TGCGCCAGCAGCCGTACGACAGGGGTTGGCACTGAAGCTTTCTTT. It encodes CASSRTTGVGTEAFF. This sequence joins TRBV4-1 and TRBJ1-1; 8 positions agree with TRBD1. V lost 4 bases and J lost 4; bases outside the gene matches: 8. The germline V gene has CDR1 MGHRA and CDR2 YSYEKL. The CDR3 spans 15 residues.

J is TRBJ1-5 and V is TRBV5-8; D possibly corresponds to TRBD1 (6 bases). Deletions cut 4 bases from V and 3 bases from J, with 20 bases between. CDR1 and CDR2 from the germline V gene are SGHTS and YDEGEE. CDR3 length: 17 residues. CDR3 sequence (DNA): TGTGCCAGCAGCCAACCCTCGTTGTGGGGGCTCAATCAGCCCCAGCATTTT. Translated: CASSQPSLWGLNQPQHF.

The chain joins TRBV5-4 to TRBJ2-7, with unresolved D. Germline CDR1 and CDR2: SGHNT and YYREEE (reference sequence). The CDR3 totals 13 residues. V dropped 0 bases and J dropped 2 bases, with 6 bases sitting between them. The CDR3 sequence is CASSLEGPYEQYF. CDR3 in DNA: TGTGCCAGCAGCTTGGAGGGCCCCTACGAGCAGTACTTC.

V and J are TRBV7-3 and TRBJ1-2; maybe TRBD1 (5 bases). Trimming removed 6 bases at V and 3 bases at J, with 17 bases between. CDR1 is SGHTA and CDR2 is FQGTGA in the germline V gene. The CDR3 loop spans 15 amino acids. The CDR3 DNA reads as TGTGCCAGCAGGTCATTCCCGGGACGAGACTATGGCTACACCTTC. It encodes CASRSFPGRDYGYTF. The variable domain in full, with the rest retrieved from reference TRBV7-3 and TRBJ1-2, is GAGVSQTPSNKVTEKGKYVELRCDPISGHTALYWYRQSLGQGPEFLIYFQGTGAADDSGLPNDRFFAVRPEGSVSTLKIQRTERGDSAVYLCASRSFPGRDYGYTFGSGTRLTVV.

The chain couples TRBV3-1 (or the pseudogene TRBV3-2) to TRBJ1-1; D remains unclear. Germline CDR1 LGHDT, CDR2 YNNKEL (reference sequence). This CDR3 comprises 13 residues. The V gene lost 2 bases and the J gene lost 0 bases, with 4 bases spanning the gap. The CDR3 loop reads CASSQLLNTEAFF. CDR3 nucleotide sequence: TGTGCCAGCAGCCAATTGCTGAACACTGAAGCTTTCTTT.

V usage is TRBV28 and J usage is TRBJ1-4; a weak D match, TRBD1 (5 bases). Germline loops: CDR1 MDHEN, CDR2 SYDVKM. Between the trimmed V and J ends, which lost 3 bases and 4 bases, there was a span of 9 bases. The CDR3 totals 14 residues. The CDR3: CASSFRQLNEKLFF. DNA for the CDR3: TGTGCCAGCAGTTTTAGACAGCTTAATGAAAAACTGTTTTTT.

This clone has just one count. This same CDR3 is encoded by further DNA sequences in the sample. This chain connects TRBV29-1 to TRBJ1-1, with TRBD1 as a possible D gene (5 bases). Between the trimmed V and J ends, which lost 7 bases and 4 bases, there was a span of 7 bases. The CDR3 spans 10 residues. Germline V lookup: CDR1 SQVTM, CDR2 ANQGSEA. CDR3 nucleotide sequence: TGCAGCGGTGGGACCACTGAAGCTTTCTTT. It specifies CSGGTTEAFF.

This chain links TRBV11-2 with TRBJ2-2; weak D call: TRBD1 (6 bases). The germline CDR1 and CDR2 sequences are SGHAT and FQNNGV. This CDR3 region has 15 residues. With 1 base removed from V and 7 bases from J, the gap between germline ends came to 13 bases. The DNA of the CDR3 is TGTGCCAGCAGCTTAGTGGGACAAATGATCGGGGAGCTGTTTTTT. Its protein is CASSLVGQMIGELFF.

J is TRBJ2-5 and V is TRBV30; 10 bases align to TRBD2. Germline V gene data show CDR1 as GTSNPN and CDR2 as SVGIG (reference sequence). V lost 4 bases and J lost 2; bases outside the gene matches: 4. The CDR3 runs to 14 residues. In DNA form, the CDR3 reads TGTGCCTGGACTAGCGGGGGCGCTCAAGAGACCCAGTACTTC. As protein: CAWTSGGAQETQYF.